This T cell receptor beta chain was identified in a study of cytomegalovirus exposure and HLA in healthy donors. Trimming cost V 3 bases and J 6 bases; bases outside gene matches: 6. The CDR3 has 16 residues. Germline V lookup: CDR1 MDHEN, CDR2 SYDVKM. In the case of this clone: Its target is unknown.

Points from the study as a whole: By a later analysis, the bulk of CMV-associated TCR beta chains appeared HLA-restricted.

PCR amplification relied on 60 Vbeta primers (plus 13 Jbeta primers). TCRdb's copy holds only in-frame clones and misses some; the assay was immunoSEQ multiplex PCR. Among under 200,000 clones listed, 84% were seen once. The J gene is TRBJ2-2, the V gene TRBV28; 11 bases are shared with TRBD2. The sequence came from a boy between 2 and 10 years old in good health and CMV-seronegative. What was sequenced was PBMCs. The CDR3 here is CASSFPALAGAGELFF. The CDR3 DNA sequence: TGTGCCAGCAGTTTTCCTGCACTAGCGGGAGCCGGGGAGCTGTTTTTT.